The 27 T cell receptor beta chains listed next were all sequenced from one sample in a study of CD8 T cells in ankylosing spondylitis. The study's findings and limits: A motif of roughly 8 highly homologous TCR beta variants was seen as apparently characteristic of ankylosing spondylitis blood.

TCRdb re-derived calls from the 5' RACE reads in MiXCR, one entry per CDR3 protein. The sample carries more than 250,000 distinct CDR3 sequences, approximately 8% recorded once. Their antigens remain unidentified. The sample consisted of blood, either unsorted or a sorted T cell fraction (not recorded which). The source of these receptors is a male donor with ankylosing spondylitis.

This clonotype was seen only a few times. The rearrangement uses TRBV4-1 and TRBJ2-7, with D maybe TRBD2 (6 bases). The V end was cut by 1 base, the J end by 1 base, with 20 bases between. In germline, CDR1 is MGHRA, CDR2 YSYEKL. This CDR3 has 18 amino acids. CDR3 DNA sequence: TGCGCCAGCAGCCAAGCACTAGCAGGAGCCTCTATTTCCTACGAGCAGTACTTC. This encodes CASSQALAGASISYEQYF.

This clonotype has a single count. V gene TRBV28 combines with J gene TRBJ2-7; 14 bases match TRBD2. The germline V gene has CDR1 MDHEN and CDR2 SYDVKM. The CDR3 contains 15 residues. With 2 bases clipped from V and 4 bases from J, the junction kept 1 base outside the gene matches. CDR3 bases: TGTGCCAGCAGTTTAAGGACTAGCGGGAGGTACGAGCAGTACTTC. It specifies CASSLRTSGRYEQYF.

The rearrangement joins TRBV12-3 or TRBV12-4 to TRBJ2-7, with 16 nucleotides matching TRBD2. Trimming removed 6 bases from V and 6 bases from J; junction bases left unmatched: 11. The CDR3 extends over 17 amino acids. The CDR3 DNA reads TGTGCCAGCAGACCGGGACTAGCGGGAGGGCGGGCTACCGAGCAGTACTTC. This sequence encodes CASRPGLAGGRATEQYF.

This clonotype was detected many times. The rearrangement links TRBV7-2 to TRBJ2-7; D is uncertain. CDR1 and CDR2 (germline): SGHTA, FQGNSA. V was cut by 5 bases and J by 2 bases, with 13 bases left in between. The CDR3 runs to 14 residues. CDR3 region: CASSESLFTYEQYF. The CDR3 nucleotides are TGTGCCAGCAGCGAGTCCCTCTTTACCTACGAGCAGTACTTC.

This clonotype was recorded at least ten times. The chain carries TRBV6-2 or TRBV6-3 and TRBJ2-7; 8 bases are shared with TRBD2. This CDR3 has 13 amino acids. Germline V CDR1 and CDR2: MNHEY, SVGEGT. V shed 5 bases and J 6 bases; nucleotides not matched to a gene: 6. CDR3 protein: CASSPGLDGEQYF. The CDR3 region has the DNA TGTGCCAGCAGTCCGGGACTAGATGGCGAGCAGTACTTC.

This clonotype was counted a single time. A much larger clone lies a single base off, so this may be a read error. The chain is built from TRBV5-1 and TRBJ2-1; possible D gene TRBD2, 5 bases. Germline CDR1 is SGHRS and CDR2 is YFSETQ. CDR3 length equals 14 residues. The CDR3 loop is CASSLARLYNEQVF. As DNA, the CDR3 is TGCGCCAGCAGCTTGGCGAGACTATACAATGAGCAGGTCTTC.

This clonotype showed up just a few times. The chain couples TRBV30 to TRBJ2-2, with TRBD1 identical over 7 bases. CDR3 length: 11 amino acids. V shed 3 bases, J shed 12 bases, and the junction held 4 bases outside the gene matches. Germline V gene sequence: CDR1 GTSNPN, CDR2 SVGIG (reference sequence). The CDR3 is CAWSEGAQLFF. The CDR3 nucleotides read TGTGCCTGGAGCGAGGGGGCGCAGCTGTTTTTT.

This clonotype was detected only a few times. The rearrangement uses TRBV7-8 and TRBJ2-7; TRBD1 aligns across 8 bases. Trimming cost V 0 bases and J 4 bases; bases outside gene matches: 2. In germline, CDR1 is SGHVS, CDR2 FQNEAQ. This CDR3 spans 14 amino acids. CDR3 protein: CASSLAGTGYEQYF. CDR3 sequence (DNA): TGTGCCAGCAGCTTAGCCGGGACAGGATACGAGCAGTACTTC. Looking up the rest from reference TRBV7-8 and TRBJ2-7 gives the full variable domain: GAGVSQSPRYKVAKRGQDVALRCDPISGHVSLFWYQQALGQGPEFLTYFQNEAQLDKSGLPSDRFFAERPEGSVSTLKIQRTQQEDSAVYLCASSLAGTGYEQYFGPGTRLTVT.

The chain links TRBV28 to TRBJ2-5, with 7 nucleotides matching TRBD1. This CDR3 is built from 14 residues. J lost 4 bases, V lost 6 bases, and 8 bases had no gene match. From germline, CDR1 is MDHEN and CDR2 SYDVKM. CDR3 coding DNA: TGTGCCAGCAGAGCGCCGGGACAGATAGAGACCCAGTACTTC. It specifies CASRAPGQIETQYF. Based on the CDR3 plus reference TRBV28 and TRBJ2-5, the full variable domain is DVKVTQSSRYLVKRTGEKVFLECVQDMDHENMFWYRQDPGLGLRLIYFSYDVKMKEKGDIPEGYSVSREKKERFSLILESASTNQTSMYLCASRAPGQIETQYFGPGTRLLVL.

This clonotype was counted many times. The CDR3 DNA is TGCGCCAGCAGCTTGGGTGGCAGCGGGTCCGCCACTCTCTACGAGCAGTACTTC. Protein: CASSLGGSGSATLYEQYF. V and J are TRBV5-1 and TRBJ2-7; TRBD2 might be the D (6 bases). V dropped 0 bases and J dropped 3 bases, with 22 bases sitting between them. Germline V gene sequence: CDR1 SGHRS, CDR2 YFSETQ. The CDR3 runs to 18 residues. The whole variable domain, filled in from reference TRBV5-1 and TRBJ2-7, reads KAGVTQTPRYLIKTRGQQVTLSCSPISGHRSVSWYQQTPGQGLQFLFEYFSETQRNKGNFPGRFSGRQFSNSRSEMNVSTLELGDSALYLCASSLGGSGSATLYEQYFGPGTRLTVT.

This clonotype was seen repeatedly, ten times or more. The genes are TRBV5-1 and TRBJ1-5, with 8 nucleotides matching TRBD1. The germline V gene encodes CDR1 SGHRS and CDR2 YFSETQ. The trim removed 4 bases at V and 7 bases at J, leaving 4 bases unmatched. The CDR3 consists of 13 residues. The CDR3 sequence is CASSSDRGQPQHF. The CDR3 DNA follows: TGCGCCAGCAGCAGTGACAGGGGCCAGCCCCAGCATTTT.

The J gene is TRBJ2-2, the V gene TRBV6-2 or TRBV6-3, with 14 bases aligning to TRBD2. Losses at the gene ends were 5 bases for V and 2 bases for J; bases not matched to a gene: 16. Per the germline V gene, CDR1 is MNHEY and CDR2 is SVGEGT. The CDR3 is 21 amino acids. In nucleotides, the CDR3 is TGTGCCAGCAGTCGCCAGACTAGCGGGGGGGAGACGACGGGAAACACCGGGGAGCTGTTTTTT. Its translation is CASSRQTSGGETTGNTGELFF.

The V and J genes are TRBV5-6 and TRBJ2-2; no reliable D call. The V end was cut by 0 bases, the J end by 0 bases, with 6 bases between. The CDR3 runs to 15 residues. Germline V gene lookup returns CDR1 SGHDT and CDR2 YYEEEE. The CDR3 region has the DNA TGTGCCAGCAGCTTGGTGGCGCCGAACACCGGGGAGCTGTTTTTT. Translation gives CASSLVAPNTGELFF.

This clonotype turned up a few times. The chain is built from TRBV6-1 and TRBJ2-7, with 11 nucleotides matching TRBD2. This CDR3 is built from 18 residues. Germline V CDR1 and CDR2: MNHNS, SASEGT. After removal of 0 bases from V and 4 bases from J, the junction contained 11 bases not matched to a gene. CDR3 protein: CASSEALLAGVGFYEQYF. The CDR3 region has the DNA TGTGCCAGCAGTGAAGCGTTACTAGCGGGAGTTGGTTTTTACGAGCAGTACTTC.

Many counts were recorded for this clonotype. The CDR3 coding sequence is TGTGCCAGCAGCCAAGATCCCGATACGCAGTATTTT. Encoded protein: CASSQDPDTQYF. The genes are TRBV3-1 and TRBJ2-3; no reliable D call. Trimming removed 0 bases at V and 6 bases at J, with 4 bases between. The CDR3 loop spans 12 amino acids. Germline values: CDR1 LGHDT, CDR2 YNNKEL (reference sequence).

The sample holds a few counts of this clonotype. The chain couples TRBV4-1 to TRBJ1-1; TRBD1 matches 7 bases. Germline loops: CDR1 MGHRA, CDR2 YSYEKL. There are 17 residues in the CDR3. Trimming at V came to 3 bases and at J to 1 base, leaving 11 bases not matched to a gene. The DNA of the CDR3 is TGCGCCAGCAGCCAGTCAGGGGGGATAGGGGCGAACACTGAAGCTTTCTTT. Translated, it gives CASSQSGGIGANTEAFF.

This clonotype was counted between two and nine times. V and J are TRBV14 and TRBJ2-2, with D possibly TRBD1 on 5 matching bases. The CDR3 is 15 residues long. Germline CDR1 is SGHDN and CDR2 is FVKESK. V gave up 2 bases and J gave up 3 bases, with 10 bases separating them. For the CDR3, the DNA is TGTGCCAGCAGCCAAATCCAGGGATACACCGGGGAGCTGTTTTTT. Protein: CASSQIQGYTGELFF.

The V and J genes are TRBV4-1 and TRBJ2-3, with D perhaps matching TRBD2 (6 bases). Germline V gives CDR1 MGHRA, CDR2 YSYEKL. With 3 bases removed from V and 5 bases from J, the gap between germline ends came to 12 bases. The CDR3 is made up of 14 amino acids. The CDR3 reads CASSQPGARDTQYF. CDR3 DNA: TGCGCCAGCAGCCAGCCGGGAGCAAGAGATACGCAGTATTTT.

This clonotype has more than one count but fewer than ten. The V and J genes are TRBV12-3 or TRBV12-4 and TRBJ1-3; no definite D call. V was trimmed by 1 base and J by 0 bases, leaving 10 bases between them. This CDR3 is built from 16 residues. CDR3 region: CASSLGQSLSGNTIYF. The CDR3 nucleotides are TGTGCCAGCAGTTTAGGGCAGTCCCTCTCTGGAAACACCATATATTTT.

In its sample, this clonotype was seen many times. The chain joins TRBV20-1 to TRBJ2-1; D gene unclear. In germline, CDR1 is DFQATT, CDR2 SNEGSKA (reference sequence). There are 13 residues in the CDR3. V was cut by 8 bases and J by 3 bases, with 14 bases left in between. The CDR3 bases are TGCAGTATAACGCCTCCGGGCTACAATGAGCAGTTCTTC. This codes for CSITPPGYNEQFF.

Ten or more counts support this clonotype. The J gene is TRBJ2-1, the V gene TRBV12-3 or TRBV12-4; D unresolved. Trimming left V 6 bases short and J 7 bases short, with 10 bases between. This CDR3 has 12 residues. CDR3 bases: TGTGCCAGCAGATCTTTCACGAATGAGCAGTTCTTC. The encoded protein is CASRSFTNEQFF.

This clonotype has ten or more counts. The V gene is TRBV11-3, the J gene TRBJ1-5; D remains unclear. The germline V gene has CDR1 SGHNT and CDR2 YENEEA. Trimming left V 0 bases short and J 6 bases short, with 6 bases between. The CDR3 contains 13 residues. The chain's CDR3 is CASSLDMGQPQHF. The DNA of the CDR3 is TGTGCCAGCAGCTTAGATATGGGTCAGCCCCAGCATTTT.

This clonotype has at least ten counts. The chain employs TRBV4-1 and TRBJ2-1; TRBD2 matches at 14 bases. V gave up 1 base and J gave up 9 bases; unmatched junction bases: 8. Germline CDR1 reads MGHRA; CDR2 reads YSYEKL. The CDR3 sequence is 17 residues long. The CDR3 nucleotides read TGCGCCAGCAGCCAAGGGTTGACTAGCGGGAGGGCCGTTGAGCAGTTCTTC. Translation: CASSQGLTSGRAVEQFF.

Ten or more counts support this clonotype. V and J are TRBV28 and TRBJ2-1; D unresolved. The CDR3 is 14 amino acids. CDR1 and CDR2 (germline): MDHEN, SYDVKM. V was trimmed by 2 bases and J by 0 bases, leaving 5 bases between them. CDR3 sequence reads: CASSLSTSYNEQFF. DNA of the CDR3: TGTGCCAGCAGTTTAAGCACCTCCTACAATGAGCAGTTCTTC. The full variable domain, completed using reference TRBV28 and TRBJ2-1, is DVKVTQSSRYLVKRTGEKVFLECVQDMDHENMFWYRQDPGLGLRLIYFSYDVKMKEKGDIPEGYSVSREKKERFSLILESASTNQTSMYLCASSLSTSYNEQFFGPGTRLTVL.

V is TRBV4-1 and J is TRBJ2-7; D may be TRBD2 (5 bases). Per the germline V gene, CDR1 is MGHRA and CDR2 is YSYEKL. The CDR3 has 16 amino acids. Trimming left V 1 base short and J 0 bases short, with 13 bases between. The CDR3 reads CASSQAPAEGSYEQYF. The CDR3 DNA is TGCGCCAGCAGCCAAGCCCCGGCTGAGGGCTCCTACGAGCAGTACTTC.

This clonotype was seen at least ten times. The chain recombines TRBV29-1 with TRBJ2-7, with 7 bases identical to TRBD2. Germline V gene sequence: CDR1 SQVTM, CDR2 ANQGSEA. V lost 3 bases to trimming and J lost 2 bases; unmatched junction nucleotides: 4. The CDR3 runs 13 residues. Written as DNA, the CDR3 is TGCAGCGTTGACGGGGGGTATGCCTACGAGCAGTACTTC. As protein: CSVDGGYAYEQYF.

This clonotype was detected many times. The chain couples TRBV5-1 to TRBJ2-5; 8 bases agree with TRBD1. CDR1 is SGHRS, CDR2 YFSETQ, per germline. The CDR3 spans 14 residues. V shed 3 bases and J 5 bases; nucleotides not matched to a gene: 6. The DNA for the CDR3 is TGCGCCAGCAGCTGGGGGACAGGTTTGGAGACCCAGTACTTC. The encoded protein is CASSWGTGLETQYF.